Listed below are T cell receptor beta chains from one sample, sequenced in a study of blood T cell repertoires in COVID-19. Produced via immunoSEQ multiplex PCR; TCRdb's table is partial and in-frame only. Of approximately 140,000 clones listed, more than 70% are singletons. The source material was peripheral blood. These receptors all come from a middle-aged man with active or convalescent COVID-19. Both conserved end residues are part of each CDR3. A D gene is named only where the DNA matches it firmly.

v_gene	len	d_gene	j_gene	CDR3nt	CDR3aa
TRBV12-5	15	.	TRBJ2-1	TGTGCTAGTGGTTTGGGACAGGTGTCCTACAATGAGCAGTTCTTC	CASGLGQVSYNEQFF
TRBV6-5	15	TRBD2	TRBJ2-1	TGTGCCAGCAGAGGGAGCGGGAGCTCTTACAATGAGCAGTTCTTC	CASRGSGSSYNEQFF
TRBV29-1	13	TRBD1	TRBJ1-2	TGCAGTGCACCGGGACAGGGGTCCTATGGCTACACCTTC	CSAPGQGSYGYTF
TRBV5-1	18	TRBD1	TRBJ2-5	TGCGCCAGCAGCCGAACTCCGGGACAGGGGGGTTTCCAAGAGACCCAGTACTTC	CASSRTPGQGGFQETQYF
TRBV6-6	15	TRBD2	TRBJ2-1	TGTGCCAGCAGTTACACCGCGGGAGGGCCTGGGGAGCAGTTCTTC	CASSYTAGGPGEQFF
TRBV5-4	13	TRBD1	TRBJ1-2	TGTGCCAGCAGCTGGGACAGAAACTATGGCTACACCTTC	CASSWDRNYGYTF
TRBV27	16	TRBD1	TRBJ2-7	TGTGCCAGCAGTCTCATCCGGACAGGGACCTTCTACGAGCAGTACTTC	CASSLIRTGTFYEQYF
TRBV27	15	TRBD1	TRBJ1-5	TGTGCCAGCAGTGCTACAGGGGGCCGGAATCAGCCCCAGCATTTT	CASSATGGRNQPQHF
TRBV18	15	.	TRBJ2-7	TGTGCCAGCTCACCACGCGGGACAGAACCTAGGGAGCAGTACTTC	CASSPRGTEPREQYF
TRBV7-2	14	TRBD2	TRBJ2-7	TGTGCCAGCAGCTGGGAGCGGGAGTCAGGCGAGCAGTACTTC	CASSWERESGEQYF
TRBV28	14	.	TRBJ1-1	TGTGCCAGCAGTGCCGGGGGTTCATTCAGGGAAGCTTTCTTT	CASSAGGSFREAFF
TRBV2	13	TRBD1	TRBJ1-4	TGTGCCAGCAGGACAGGGGGCAATGAAAAACTGTTTTTT	CASRTGGNEKLFF
TRBV7-8	15	.	TRBJ2-7	TGTGCCAGCAGCTTAGTAACCAGGGCAAAGGACGAGCAGTACTTC	CASSLVTRAKDEQYF
TRBV28	15	TRBD1	TRBJ2-3	TGTGCCAGCAGCCGACAGGGGCTGAGCACAGATACGCAGTATTTT	CASSRQGLSTDTQYF
TRBV19	13	.	TRBJ2-7	TGTGCCAGTAGCTTTAGCGCCTCCTACGAGCAGTACTTC	CASSFSASYEQYF
TRBV3-1/TRBV3-2	16	.	TRBJ2-2	TGTGCCAGCAGCCAAGCCCGCAGGCCCAACACCGGGGAGCTGTTTTTT	CASSQARRPNTGELFF
TRBV5-6	15	TRBD2	TRBJ2-1	TGTGCCAGCAGCAACCAGGGGTGGGGCGGGAGGATTCAGTTCTTC	CASSNQGWGGRIQFF
TRBV7-9	13	.	TRBJ1-1	TGTGCCAGCAGCTTTAACTGGGAGTGGCGAGCTTTCTTT	CASSFNWEWRAFF
TRBV4-1	15	.	TRBJ2-4	TGCGCCAGCAGCCAAGGAGCGGCACTGGGGAACATTCAGTACTTC	CASSQGAALGNIQYF